Each of the 3 T cell receptor beta chains below was sequenced from the same sample in a study of early T cells in non-severe SARS-CoV-2 infection. Each CDR3 protein is one row after TCRdb ran MiXCR on the 5' RACE reads. Seen here are roughly 20,000 distinct CDR3 sequences, approximately 5.8% observed once, and the top ten hold about 14%. Sequencing was performed on whole blood, taken at baseline. These receptors all come from an adult who was a healthcare worker with PCR-confirmed SARS-CoV-2 infection or an uninfected control (not recorded which).

Only a few counts were recorded for this clonotype. The chain couples TRBV27 to TRBJ1-1; D ambiguous. Germline loops: CDR1 MNHEY, CDR2 SMNVEV (reference sequence). V lost 2 bases and J lost 0, with 4 bases in between. The CDR3 consists of 13 residues. CDR3 DNA: TGTGCCAGCAGTTTAATGGTGAACACTGAAGCTTTCTTT. Protein: CASSLMVNTEAFF.

This clonotype occurred many times. The J gene is TRBJ2-1, the V gene TRBV24-1, with D possibly matching TRBD1 (5 bases). Looked up from germline, CDR1 is KGHDR and CDR2 is SFDVKD. This CDR3 is built from 11 residues. With 10 bases removed from V and 7 bases from J, the gap between germline ends came to 10 bases. The CDR3 nucleotides read TGTGCCACGGGGCTAGGGAATGAGCAGTTCTTC. Residues: CATGLGNEQFF.

In its sample, this clonotype was seen a few times. Here the CDR3 reads CASSLQDGAYEQYF. CDR3 in DNA: TGCGCCAGCAGCCTCCAGGACGGAGCCTACGAGCAGTACTTC. The chain has TRBV4-3 and TRBJ2-7, with D unresolved. Trimming cost V 4 bases and J 2 bases, with 12 bases left between them. Per the germline V gene, CDR1 is LGHNA and CDR2 is YSLEER. This CDR3 has 14 residues.